This T cell receptor beta chain was sequenced in a study of early T cells in non-severe SARS-CoV-2 infection. TCRdb reprocessed the 5' RACE reads via MiXCR and lists one record per CDR3 protein. The repertoire holds about 48,000 distinct CDR3 sequences, with about 9.2% as singletons. By share of the sample, this clonotype is medium-sized. V trimming: 4 bases; J trimming: 6 bases; junction bases outside the gene matches: 18. There are 18 residues in the CDR3. CDR1 and CDR2 (germline): SGHRS, YFSETQ. J is TRBJ2-3 and V is TRBV5-1; TRBD2 matches 9 bases. The specimen sequenced was whole blood. The clonotype was recovered from an adult who was a healthcare worker with PCR-confirmed SARS-CoV-2 infection or an uninfected control (not recorded which). Here the CDR3 DNA reads TGCGCCAGCAGCACGCCCCCTCTGAAGGTAGCGGGAGTGGATACGCAGTATTTT. Its translation is CASSTPPLKVAGVDTQYF. The whole variable domain, remainder taken from reference TRBV5-1 and TRBJ2-3, is KAGVTQTPRYLIKTRGQQVTLSCSPISGHRSVSWYQQTPGQGLQFLFEYFSETQRNKGNFPGRFSGRQFSNSRSEMNVSTLELGDSALYLCASSTPPLKVAGVDTQYFGPGTRLTVL.